Sequencing of this TCR beta chain was carried out in a study of CD8 T cells in Susac syndrome. A quantity of about 0.45 to 1 ug RNA underwent reverse transcription using random hexamers. Across 54 Vbeta and 13 Jbeta, immunoSEQ multiplex PCR amplified TCR beta CDR3. TCRdb called the immunoSEQ multiplex PCR reads again in MiXCR, with one record for every CDR3 protein. The sample holds more than 150,000 distinct CDR3 sequences, around 90% seen once. Notes on the study in general: The study recognized that the number of individuals in its TCR sequencing and HLA analysis was relatively small.

Note on this clonotype: What it recognizes is unknown.

In germline, CDR1 is LGHDT, CDR2 YNNKEL (reference sequence). The CDR3 extends over 14 amino acids. V dropped 4 bases and J dropped 2; count of bases not matched to a gene: 4. The healthy controls were matched to patients by age and sex. Both CD4+ and CD8+ T cells were negatively isolated, and TEMRA cells underwent FACS enrichment. The material sequenced was CD4+ T cells from PBMCs. This sequence originates from a human donor in good health. The V and J genes are TRBV3-1 and TRBJ1-1, with TRBD1 identical over 7 bases. CDR3 sequence: CASSRRDSNTEAFF. The CDR3 DNA reads as TGTGCCAGCAGCCGCCGGGACAGCAACACTGAAGCTTTCTTT.